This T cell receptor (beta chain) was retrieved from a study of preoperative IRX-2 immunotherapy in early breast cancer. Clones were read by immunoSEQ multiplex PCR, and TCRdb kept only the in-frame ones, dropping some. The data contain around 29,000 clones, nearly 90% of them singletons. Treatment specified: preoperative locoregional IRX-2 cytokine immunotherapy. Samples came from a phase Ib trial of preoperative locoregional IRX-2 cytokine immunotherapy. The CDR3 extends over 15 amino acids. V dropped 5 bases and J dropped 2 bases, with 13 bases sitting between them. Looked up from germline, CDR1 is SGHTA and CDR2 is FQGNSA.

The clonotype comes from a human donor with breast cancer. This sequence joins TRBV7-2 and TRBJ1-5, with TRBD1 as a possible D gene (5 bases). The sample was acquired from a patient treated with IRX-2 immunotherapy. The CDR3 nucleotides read TGTGCCAGCAGCCCGCAGGGTTATGGCAATCAGCCCCAGCATTTT. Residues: CASSPQGYGNQPQHF.